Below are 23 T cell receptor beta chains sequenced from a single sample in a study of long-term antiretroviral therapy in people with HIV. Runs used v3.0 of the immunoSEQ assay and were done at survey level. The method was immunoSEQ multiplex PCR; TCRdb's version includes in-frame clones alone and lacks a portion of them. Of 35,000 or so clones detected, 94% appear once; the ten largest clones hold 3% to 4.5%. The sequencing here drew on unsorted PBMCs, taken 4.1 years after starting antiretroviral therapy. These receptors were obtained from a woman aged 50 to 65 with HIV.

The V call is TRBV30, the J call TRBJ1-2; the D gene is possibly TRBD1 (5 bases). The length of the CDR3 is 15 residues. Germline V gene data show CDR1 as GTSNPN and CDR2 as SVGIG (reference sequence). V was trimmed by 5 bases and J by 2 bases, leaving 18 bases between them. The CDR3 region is CAWYEQVYNNYGYTF. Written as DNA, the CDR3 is TGTGCCTGGTACGAACAGGTATACAACAACTATGGCTACACCTTC.

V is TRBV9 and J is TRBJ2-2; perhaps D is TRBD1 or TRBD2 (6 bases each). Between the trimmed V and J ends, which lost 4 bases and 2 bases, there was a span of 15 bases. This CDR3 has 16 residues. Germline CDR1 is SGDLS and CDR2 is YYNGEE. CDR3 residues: CASSPPGGRNTGELFF. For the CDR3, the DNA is TGTGCCAGCAGCCCGCCCGGGGGCCGTAACACCGGGGAGCTGTTTTTT.

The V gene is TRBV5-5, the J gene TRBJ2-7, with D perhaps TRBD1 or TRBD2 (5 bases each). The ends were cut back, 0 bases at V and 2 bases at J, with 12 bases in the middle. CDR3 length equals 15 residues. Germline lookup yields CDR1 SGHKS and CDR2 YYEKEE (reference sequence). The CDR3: CASSLAGQGPYEQYF. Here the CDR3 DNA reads TGTGCCAGCAGCTTGGCCGGCCAGGGACCCTACGAGCAGTACTTC.

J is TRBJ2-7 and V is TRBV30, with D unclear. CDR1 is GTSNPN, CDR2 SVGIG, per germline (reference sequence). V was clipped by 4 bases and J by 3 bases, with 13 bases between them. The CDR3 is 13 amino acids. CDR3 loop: CAWKVGLDYEQYF. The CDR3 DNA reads TGTGCCTGGAAGGTTGGATTAGACTACGAGCAGTACTTC.

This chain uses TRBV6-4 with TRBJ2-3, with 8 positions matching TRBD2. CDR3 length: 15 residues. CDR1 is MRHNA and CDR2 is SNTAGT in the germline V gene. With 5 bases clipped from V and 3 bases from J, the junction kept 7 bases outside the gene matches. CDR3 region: CASSPAASGTDTQYF. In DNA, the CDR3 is TGTGCCAGCAGTCCGGCGGCTAGCGGGACAGATACGCAGTATTTT.

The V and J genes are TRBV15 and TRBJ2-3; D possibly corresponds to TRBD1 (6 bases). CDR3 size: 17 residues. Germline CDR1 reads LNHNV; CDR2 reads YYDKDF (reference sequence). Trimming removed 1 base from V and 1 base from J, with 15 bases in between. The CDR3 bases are TGTGCCACCAGCAGAGGAATGGGGGCAGGGGGCACAGATACGCAGTATTTT. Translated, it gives CATSRGMGAGGTDTQYF.

The CDR3 protein is CASSVGTLQGNTDTQYF. The CDR3 DNA is TGTGCCAGCTCGGTCGGGACCCTACAGGGAAACACAGATACGCAGTATTTT. This sequence joins TRBV18 and TRBJ2-3; possible D gene TRBD1, 6 bases. The CDR3 runs to 17 residues. Between the trimmed V and J ends, which lost 6 bases and 2 bases, there was a span of 21 bases. Germline V CDR1 and CDR2: KGHSH, LQKENI.

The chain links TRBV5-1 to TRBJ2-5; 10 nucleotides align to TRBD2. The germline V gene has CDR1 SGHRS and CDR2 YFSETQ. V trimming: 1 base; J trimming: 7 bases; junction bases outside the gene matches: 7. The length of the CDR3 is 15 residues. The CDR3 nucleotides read TGCGCCAGCAGCTTGACTAGCGGGGCCTTTGCGACCCAGTACTTC. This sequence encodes CASSLTSGAFATQYF.

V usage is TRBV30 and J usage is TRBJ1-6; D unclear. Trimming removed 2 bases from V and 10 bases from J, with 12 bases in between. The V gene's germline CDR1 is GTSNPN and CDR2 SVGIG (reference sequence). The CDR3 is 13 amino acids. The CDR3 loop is CAWSTGGGSPLHF. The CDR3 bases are TGTGCCTGGAGTACGGGAGGAGGATCACCCCTCCACTTT.

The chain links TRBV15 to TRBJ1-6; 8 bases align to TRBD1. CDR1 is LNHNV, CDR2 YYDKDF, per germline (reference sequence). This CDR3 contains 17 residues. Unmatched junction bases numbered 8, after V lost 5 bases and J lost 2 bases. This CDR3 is CATSRRGHNPYNSPLHF. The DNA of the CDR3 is TGTGCCACCAGCCGCAGGGGGCATAATCCCTATAATTCACCCCTCCACTTT.

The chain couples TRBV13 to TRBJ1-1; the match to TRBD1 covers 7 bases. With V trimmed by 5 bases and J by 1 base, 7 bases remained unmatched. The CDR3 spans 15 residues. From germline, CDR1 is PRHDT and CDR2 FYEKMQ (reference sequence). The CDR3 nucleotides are TGTGCCAGCAGCGACAGCCGACAGGGGAACACTGAAGCTTTCTTT. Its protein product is CASSDSRQGNTEAFF.

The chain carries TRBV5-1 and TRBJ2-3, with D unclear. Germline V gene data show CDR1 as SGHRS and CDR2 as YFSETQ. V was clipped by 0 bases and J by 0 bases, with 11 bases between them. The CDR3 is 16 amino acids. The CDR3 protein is CASSLGQFTSTDTQYF. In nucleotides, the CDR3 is TGCGCCAGCAGCTTGGGCCAGTTCACTAGCACAGATACGCAGTATTTT.

This chain's CDR3 is CASSFRGTYEQYF. CDR3 in DNA: TGTGCCAGCAGCTTTCGGGGTACCTACGAGCAGTACTTC. The V and J genes are TRBV5-4 and TRBJ2-7, with TRBD2 as a possible D gene (5 bases). Germline V CDR1 and CDR2: SGHNT, YYREEE (reference sequence). Trimming removed 2 bases at V and 2 bases at J, with 8 bases between. The CDR3 covers 13 residues.

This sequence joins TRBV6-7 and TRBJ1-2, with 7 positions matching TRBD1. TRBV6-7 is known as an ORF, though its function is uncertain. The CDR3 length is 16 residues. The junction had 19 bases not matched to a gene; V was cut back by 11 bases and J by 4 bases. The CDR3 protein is CAGGQAGPKETYGYTF. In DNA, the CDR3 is TGTGCCGGAGGACAGGCGGGACCCAAGGAGACCTATGGCTACACCTTC.

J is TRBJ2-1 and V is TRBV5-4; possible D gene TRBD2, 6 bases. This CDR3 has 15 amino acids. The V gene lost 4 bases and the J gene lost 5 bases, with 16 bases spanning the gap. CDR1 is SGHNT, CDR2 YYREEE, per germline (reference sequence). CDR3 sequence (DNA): TGTGCCAGCAGCGCGGGGTGGGGACTGGACAATGAGCAGTTCTTC. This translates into CASSAGWGLDNEQFF. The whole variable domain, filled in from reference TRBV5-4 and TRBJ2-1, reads ETGVTQSPTHLIKTRGQQVTLRCSSQSGHNTVSWYQQALGQGPQFIFQYYREEENGRGNFPPRFSGLQFPNYSSELNVNALELDDSALYLCASSAGWGLDNEQFFGPGTRLTVL.

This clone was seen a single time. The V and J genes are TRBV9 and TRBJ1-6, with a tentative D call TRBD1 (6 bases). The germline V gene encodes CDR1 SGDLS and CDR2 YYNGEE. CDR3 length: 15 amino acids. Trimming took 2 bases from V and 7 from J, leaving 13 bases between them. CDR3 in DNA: TGTGCCAGCAGCGTGATGGGGCAGGGGAATTCACCCCTCCACTTT. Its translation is CASSVMGQGNSPLHF.

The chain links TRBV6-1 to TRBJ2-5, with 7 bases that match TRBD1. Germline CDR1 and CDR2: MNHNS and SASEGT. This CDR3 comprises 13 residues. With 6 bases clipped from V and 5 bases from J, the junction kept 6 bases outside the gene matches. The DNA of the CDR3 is TGTGCCAGCAGCGGACAGGTCTGGGAGACCCAGTACTTC. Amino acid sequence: CASSGQVWETQYF.

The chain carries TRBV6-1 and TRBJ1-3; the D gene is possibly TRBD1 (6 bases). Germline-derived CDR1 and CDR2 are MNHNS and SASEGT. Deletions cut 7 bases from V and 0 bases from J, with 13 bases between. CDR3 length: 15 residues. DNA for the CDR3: TGTGCCAGCAACCTGGACAGAAGCTCTGGAAACACCATATATTTT. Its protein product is CASNLDRSSGNTIYF.

The CDR3 DNA follows: TGTGCCAGCAGCAAAGGGGGAAGGCTCGGACTAGCGGGGAGGTATTCCGGGGAGCTGTTTTTT. This encodes CASSKGGRLGLAGRYSGELFF. The chain joins TRBV21-1 to TRBJ2-2; TRBD2, the table's D call, was not compared with the DNA. TRBV21-1 is termed a pseudogene. The CDR3 length is 21 residues.

The CDR3 here is CASRRSGVIGYTF. The CDR3 DNA reads as TGTGCCAGCAGGAGATCCGGGGTAATAGGCTACACCTTC. The chain carries TRBV2 and TRBJ1-2; D not resolved. CDR1 SNHLY and CDR2 FYNNEI come from the germline V gene. The CDR3 totals 13 residues. Trimming removed 6 bases from V and 8 bases from J, with 16 bases in between.

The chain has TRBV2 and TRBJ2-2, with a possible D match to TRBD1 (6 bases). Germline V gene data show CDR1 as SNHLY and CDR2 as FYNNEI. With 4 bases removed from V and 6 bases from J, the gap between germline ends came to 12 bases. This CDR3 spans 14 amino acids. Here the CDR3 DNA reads TGTGCCAGCAGTGGGGGGCAGGCCTCCGGGGAGCTGTTTTTT. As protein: CASSGGQASGELFF.

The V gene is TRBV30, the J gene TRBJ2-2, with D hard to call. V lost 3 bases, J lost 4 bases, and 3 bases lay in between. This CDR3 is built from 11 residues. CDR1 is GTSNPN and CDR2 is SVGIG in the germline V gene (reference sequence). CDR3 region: CAWSGTGELFF. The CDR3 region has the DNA TGTGCCTGGAGCGGCACCGGGGAGCTGTTTTTT.

This chain's CDR3 is CASRTGVNTEAFF. DNA of the CDR3: TGCGCCAGTAGGACAGGCGTGAACACTGAAGCTTTCTTT. This chain connects TRBV5-1 to TRBJ1-1; TRBD1 matches 7 bases. CDR1 and CDR2 (germline): SGHRS, YFSETQ. V was pared by 8 bases and J by 0 bases, with 4 bases of the junction left unmatched. This CDR3 contains 13 residues.